This TCR beta chain was profiled in a study of early T cells in non-severe SARS-CoV-2 infection. CDR1 is MNHEY and CDR2 is SVGAGI in the germline V gene. The CDR3 is 14 amino acids. The junction had 10 bases not matched to a gene; V was cut back by 4 bases and J by 11 bases. Molecules of cDNA were individually given unique molecular identifiers that were attached to them. TCRdb independently ran MiXCR on the 5' RACE reads; one entry per CDR3 protein. The sample lists 30,000 to 40,000 distinct CDR3 sequences, over 6% occurring once. The chain has TRBV6-5 and TRBJ1-2; TRBD1 matches at 10 bases. This clonotype was obtained from an adult who was a healthcare worker with PCR-confirmed SARS-CoV-2 infection or an uninfected control (not recorded which). The sequences come from whole blood, collected at baseline. The CDR3 sequence is CASSFHPGQGWYTF. CDR3 nucleotides: TGTGCCAGCAGTTTCCACCCGGGACAGGGGTGGTACACCTTC.